A single sample gave rise to the 25 T cell receptor beta chains below, sequenced in a study of blood T cells in healthy people across ages. Primed by a sample-barcoded 5' primer and a J-beta primer mix, a second PCR proceeded for about 6 to 11 cycles. MiXCR, run by TCRdb on the 5' RACE reads, gives a single entry per CDR3 protein. The data show over 700,000 distinct CDR3 sequences, roughly 25% seen once. The sample was also reused in another study, on T cells of mothers and their children.

The sample taken for sequencing was blood. The receptors originated from a boy aged 5 to 17 in good health.

This clonotype has a handful of counts. This chain connects TRBV29-1 to TRBJ2-3; D unresolved. In germline, CDR1 is SQVTM, CDR2 ANQGSEA. The V end lost 6 bases, the J end lost 6 bases, and 7 bases lay between the germline ends. The CDR3 length is 10 residues. This CDR3 is CSVQLDTQYF. CDR3 in DNA: TGCAGCGTCCAATTGGATACGCAGTATTTT.

This clonotype was observed a few times. This chain joins TRBV20-1 and TRBJ2-1; 13 bases match TRBD2. The CDR3 loop spans 18 amino acids. V was pared by 1 base and J by 4 bases, with 10 bases of the junction left unmatched. Germline CDR1 DFQATT, CDR2 SNEGSKA (reference sequence). In DNA form, the CDR3 reads TGCAGTGCTAGAGGCCACGGGACTAGCGGGGAGGCTTACAATGAGCAGTTCTTC. This codes for CSARGHGTSGEAYNEQFF.

This clonotype was counted only a few times. The genes are TRBV5-6 and TRBJ2-3; 9 bases agree with TRBD1. There are 14 residues in the CDR3. Trimming took 5 bases from V and 8 from J; bases not matched to a gene: 9. From germline, CDR1 is SGHDT and CDR2 YYEEEE. This chain's CDR3 is CASSPGQGPGTQYF. In DNA, the CDR3 is TGTGCCAGCAGTCCGGGACAGGGTCCGGGTACGCAGTATTTT.

This clonotype was found once. One end of the junction does not line up with germline, which may come from a read error. This chain joins TRBV12-3 or TRBV12-4 and TRBJ2-5; 7 bases agree with TRBD1. This CDR3 has 14 residues. The CDR3 sequence is CAGSFQGVRETQYF. The CDR3 region has the DNA TGTGCCGGCAGTTTCCAGGGGGTAAGAGAGACCCAGTACTTC.

This clonotype was counted between two and nine times. The J gene is TRBJ2-7, the V gene TRBV6-5; 8 bases agree with TRBD1. With 6 bases clipped from V and 7 bases from J, the junction kept 8 bases outside the gene matches. This CDR3 is built from 13 residues. CDR1 and CDR2 from the germline V gene are MNHEY and SVGAGI. As DNA, the CDR3 is TGTGCCAGCAGAATCAATACAGGGGGTGAGCAGTACTTC. As protein: CASRINTGGEQYF.

With regard to this clonotype: A read error may produce the germline difference seen at one junction end. The chain links TRBV6-6 to TRBJ2-1; TRBD2 agrees at 12 bases. Germline assignment: CDR1 MNHNY and CDR2 SVGAGI (reference sequence). This CDR3 is built from 18 residues. As DNA, the CDR3 is TGTGCCAGCAGTCGGACTAGCGGGGCACTTCGGAGCTACAACGAGCAGTTCTTC. Its translation: CASSRTSGALRSYNEQFF.

This clonotype was picked up a small number of times. The V and J genes are TRBV20-1 and TRBJ2-7; 7 nucleotides align to TRBD1. Losses at the gene ends were 0 bases for V and 7 bases for J; bases not matched to a gene: 9. Per germline, CDR1 DFQATT and CDR2 SNEGSKA (reference sequence). The CDR3 is 14 amino acids. The CDR3 loop is CSARDRQGVREQYF. In DNA form, the CDR3 reads TGCAGTGCTAGAGACCGACAGGGCGTGAGGGAGCAGTACTTC.

CDR3 residues: CASSKGFQETQYF. The CDR3 DNA sequence: TGCGCCAGCAGTAAGGGATTCCAAGAGACCCAGTACTTC. The chain employs TRBV5-1 and TRBJ2-5; the D is unclear. The CDR3 is 13 amino acids. Germline-derived CDR1 and CDR2 are SGHRS and YFSETQ. Trimming shortened V by 5 bases and J by 1 base, and 9 bases separated the two germline ends. Looking up the rest from reference TRBV5-1 and TRBJ2-5 gives the full variable domain: KAGVTQTPRYLIKTRGQQVTLSCSPISGHRSVSWYQQTPGQGLQFLFEYFSETQRNKGNFPGRFSGRQFSNSRSEMNVSTLELGDSALYLCASSKGFQETQYFGPGTRLLVL.

This clonotype was recorded a few times. The V call is TRBV12-3 or TRBV12-4, the J call TRBJ2-5; D may be TRBD2 (5 bases). TRBJ2-1 matches the DNA end more closely, so the J call is doubtful. This CDR3 spans 15 amino acids. The CDR3 sequence is CASSLEAGRYNEQFF. The CDR3, as DNA: TGTGCCAGCAGTTTAGAGGCGGGCAGATACAATGAGCAGTTCTTC.

The rearrangement links TRBV4-3 to TRBJ2-7; D may match TRBD1 or TRBD2 (5 bases each). The CDR3 consists of 15 residues. The germline V and J ends were trimmed by 0 bases and 9 bases, with 18 bases remaining between them. Germline CDR1 reads LGHNA; CDR2 reads YSLEER. The CDR3: CASSQEQGEGGGQYF. The CDR3 coding sequence is TGCGCCAGCAGCCAAGAGCAGGGTGAAGGTGGAGGGCAGTACTTC.

The chain links TRBV7-9 to TRBJ2-5; tentatively, D is TRBD2 (5 bases). Trimming cost V 7 bases and J 4 bases, with 25 bases left between them. The CDR3 consists of 17 residues. Looked up from germline, CDR1 is SEHNR and CDR2 is FQNEAQ (reference sequence). The CDR3 DNA sequence: TGTGCCAGCATCTATTATTCCGGGAAGCTAGAGGGAGAGACCCAGTACTTC. Its translation: CASIYYSGKLEGETQYF.

CDR3 protein: CASSQGRPWGAKNIQYF. The CDR3 DNA is TGTGCCAGCAGCCAAGGGAGGCCGTGGGGAGCCAAAAACATTCAGTACTTC. The chain couples TRBV7-9 to TRBJ2-4; D possibly corresponds to TRBD2 (6 bases). Germline CDR1 reads SEHNR; CDR2 reads FQNEAQ (reference sequence). The V end was cut by 5 bases, the J end by 0 bases, with 17 bases between. The CDR3 runs 17 residues.

This sequence joins TRBV15 and TRBJ2-5; D might be TRBD1 or TRBD2, each matching 5 bases. Matching the DNA end better, TRBJ2-1 makes the J call doubtful. CDR3 length: 13 amino acids. CDR1 is LNHNV and CDR2 is YYDKDF in the germline V gene (reference sequence). CDR3 protein: CATTRDPYHEQFF. The CDR3 DNA sequence: TGTGCCACCACGAGGGACCCTTACCATGAGCAGTTCTTC.

The chain joins TRBV11-2 to TRBJ2-2; D assignment may be TRBD1 or TRBD2 (5 bases each). With 7 bases removed from V and 3 bases from J, the gap between germline ends came to 12 bases. The V gene's germline CDR1 is SGHAT and CDR2 FQNNGV. This CDR3 comprises 14 residues. The CDR3 region is CASTGPNDTGELFF. CDR3 nucleotides: TGTGCCAGCACGGGGCCGAACGACACCGGGGAGCTGTTTTTT.

This clonotype turned up a few times. The chain uses TRBV5-4 and TRBJ2-1; 12 bases map to TRBD2. V lost 0 bases to trimming and J lost 8 bases; unmatched junction nucleotides: 6. The CDR3 spans 16 residues. The germline CDR1 and CDR2 sequences are SGHNT and YYREEE (reference sequence). In DNA form, the CDR3 reads TGTGCCAGCAGCTTGGATTCTAGCGGGAGGGAAGATGAGCAGTTCTTC. Translated, it gives CASSLDSSGREDEQFF.

This clonotype has more than one count but fewer than ten. The genes are TRBV4-1 and TRBJ2-5; D tentatively reads TRBD1 or TRBD2 (5 bases each). V lost 3 bases to trimming and J lost 1 base, with 12 bases between them. This CDR3 has 15 residues. Germline CDR1 MGHRA, CDR2 YSYEKL. CDR3 residues: CASSQTMGVQETQYF. The CDR3, as DNA: TGCGCCAGCAGCCAGACAATGGGGGTCCAAGAGACCCAGTACTTC.

The CDR3 nucleotides are TGCAGTGCTGGGTTAGACTCAACTCCAGAAGAAAACATTCAGTACTTC. Protein sequence: CSAGLDSTPEENIQYF. The chain links TRBV20-1 to TRBJ2-4; no firm D call. The length of the CDR3 is 16 residues. Germline assignment: CDR1 DFQATT and CDR2 SNEGSKA (reference sequence). Trimming shortened V by 5 bases and J by 5 bases, and 22 bases separated the two germline ends.

This clonotype was found a few times. J is TRBJ2-1 and V is TRBV10-3; possibly TRBD2 for D (6 bases). Trimming took 3 bases from V and 4 from J, leaving 16 bases between them. Germline V gives CDR1 ENHRY, CDR2 SYGVKD. CDR3 length equals 16 residues. In DNA, the CDR3 is TGTGCCATCAGTGACCGTGCCGGGGGAGCTTACAATGAGCAGTTCTTC. Translation: CAISDRAGGAYNEQFF.

This clonotype showed up just a few times. V is TRBV15 and J is TRBJ2-7, with TRBD2 identical over 7 bases. Germline V gene data show CDR1 as LNHNV and CDR2 as YYDKDF (reference sequence). Trimming cost V 1 base and J 3 bases; bases outside gene matches: 6. The CDR3 is made up of 15 amino acids. CDR3 bases: TGTGCCACCAGCAGAGTGGGGAGCGGGATCTACGAGCAGTACTTC. As protein: CATSRVGSGIYEQYF.

The chain links TRBV6-5 to TRBJ2-7; 8 bases fit TRBD2. V trimming: 5 bases; J trimming: 6 bases; junction bases outside the gene matches: 9. This CDR3 is built from 14 residues. CDR1 is MNHEY and CDR2 is SVGAGI in the germline V gene. The CDR3 sequence is CASSTGGLAFEQYF. The CDR3 nucleotides read TGTGCCAGCAGTACGGGAGGGCTAGCCTTCGAGCAGTACTTC.

This clonotype was recorded a few times. This chain links TRBV3-1 with TRBJ2-1, with a tentative D call TRBD2 (6 bases). The J call may be mistaken, given a closer DNA end match to TRBJ2-7. This CDR3 spans 14 amino acids. Germline CDR1 LGHDT, CDR2 YNNKEL (reference sequence). The CDR3, as DNA: TGTGCCAGCAGCCAAGGTGCGGGAAACTACGAGCAGTACTTC. As protein: CASSQGAGNYEQYF.

This rearrangement joins TRBV10-3 to TRBJ2-2; 10 bases fit TRBD1. CDR1 ENHRY and CDR2 SYGVKD come from the germline V gene. J was trimmed by 2 bases and V by 0 bases; bases with no gene match: 6. This CDR3 contains 18 residues. In DNA, the CDR3 is TGTGCCATCAGTGAGTCAGGGGGGACAGGGGACAACACCGGGGAGCTGTTTTTT. Translation: CAISESGGTGDNTGELFF.

This rearrangement joins TRBV29-1 to TRBJ2-5, with D perhaps being TRBD1 or TRBD2 (5 bases each). Trimming shortened V by 4 bases and J by 5 bases, and 14 bases separated the two germline ends. Germline V gene data show CDR1 as SQVTM and CDR2 as ANQGSEA. This CDR3 has 13 residues. This CDR3 reads CSVGGALRETQYF. The DNA of the CDR3 is TGCAGCGTTGGAGGGGCTCTTAGGGAGACCCAGTACTTC.

J is TRBJ2-5 and V is TRBV6-5; no firm D call. Germline loops: CDR1 MNHEY, CDR2 SVGAGI. Trimming pared 6 bases from V and 4 bases from J, leaving 9 bases between. The CDR3 consists of 12 residues. CDR3 residues: CASSPDAETQYF. The CDR3 DNA is TGTGCCAGCAGCCCCGATGCAGAGACCCAGTACTTC.

The gene calls are TRBV20-1 and TRBJ1-1; 8 positions agree with TRBD1. V lost 0 bases, J lost 11 bases, and 11 bases stayed unmatched. Per the germline V gene, CDR1 is DFQATT and CDR2 is SNEGSKA (reference sequence). This CDR3 spans 14 amino acids. CDR3 bases: TGCAGTGCTAGAGATCGGCAGGGGGCTCCTTTGGCTTTCTTT. It translates to CSARDRQGAPLAFF.